The clone carrying this T cell receptor beta chain showed up just a few times. The data were taken from a study of cytomegalovirus exposure and HLA in healthy donors. The PCR contained 60 Vbeta and 13 Jbeta primers. Sequenced by immunoSEQ multiplex PCR; TCRdb stores in-frame clones only, minus some. The data hold roughly 100,000 clones, with around 73% observed a single time. Sequenced material: PBMCs. The clonotype originates from a man younger than 40 in good health and CMV-seronegative.

This chain's CDR3 is CASSQDPLGLADTGELFF. CDR3 nucleotides: TGCGCCAGCAGCCAAGATCCGCTGGGGCTAGCGGACACCGGGGAGCTGTTTTTT. The chain has TRBV4-3 and TRBJ2-2; 7 bases match TRBD2. The CDR3 covers 18 residues. With 0 bases clipped from V and 3 bases from J, the junction kept 10 bases outside the gene matches. Per germline, CDR1 LGHNA and CDR2 YSLEER.